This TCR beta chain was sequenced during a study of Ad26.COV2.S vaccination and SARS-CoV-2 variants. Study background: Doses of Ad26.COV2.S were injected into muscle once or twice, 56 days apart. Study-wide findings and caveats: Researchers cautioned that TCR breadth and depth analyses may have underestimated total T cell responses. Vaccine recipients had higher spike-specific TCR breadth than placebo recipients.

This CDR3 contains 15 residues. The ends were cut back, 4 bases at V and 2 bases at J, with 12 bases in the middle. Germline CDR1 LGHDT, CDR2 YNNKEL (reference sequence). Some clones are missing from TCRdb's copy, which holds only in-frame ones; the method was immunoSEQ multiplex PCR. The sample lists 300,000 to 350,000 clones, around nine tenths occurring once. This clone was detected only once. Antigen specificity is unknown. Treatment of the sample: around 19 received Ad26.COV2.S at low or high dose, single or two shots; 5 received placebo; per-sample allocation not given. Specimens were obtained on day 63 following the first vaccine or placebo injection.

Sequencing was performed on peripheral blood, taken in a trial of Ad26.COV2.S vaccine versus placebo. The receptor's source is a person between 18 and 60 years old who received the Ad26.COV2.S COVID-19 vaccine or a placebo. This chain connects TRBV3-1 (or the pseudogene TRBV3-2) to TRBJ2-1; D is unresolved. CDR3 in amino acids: CASSRSGSPYNEQFF. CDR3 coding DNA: TGTGCCAGCAGCCGGTCCGGGTCCCCCTACAATGAGCAGTTCTTC.